This TCR beta chain was found in a study of cytomegalovirus exposure and HLA in healthy donors. Primers: 60 Vbeta forward and 13 Jbeta reverse. Generated by immunoSEQ multiplex PCR, the TCRdb table keeps only in-frame clones and is missing some. The sample includes around 94,000 clones, roughly three quarters of them seen just once. A word on this clone: Relative to the germline gene, one junction end is altered; a read error may explain this.

This clonotype was sampled from a male donor in good health and CMV-seropositive. The material sequenced was PBMCs.

In DNA, the CDR3 is TGTTCCAGCAGCTCGAATGCGGGGGGCTCAAGCTCTGGAAACACCATATATTTT. Amino acid sequence: CSSSSNAGGSSSGNTIYF. The J gene is TRBJ1-3, the V gene TRBV7-9; D perhaps matches TRBD1 (6 bases). The V gene's germline CDR1 is SEHNR and CDR2 FQNEAQ (reference sequence). This CDR3 comprises 18 residues.